A single sample is the source of the 29 T cell receptor beta chains below, sequenced in a study of human T cells and chemical hapten exposure. As for time point: patch test 1, 2 weeks after DPC sensitization. This sample's treatment: therapeutic diphenylcyclopropenone sensitization with weekly scalp DPC. TCRdb independently ran MiXCR on the RACE reads; one entry per CDR3 protein. The table has about 80,000 distinct CDR3 sequences, 7.5% to 9% seen once. The source was whole blood, collected in connection with sensitization to the hapten diphenylcyclopropenone (DPC). Receptor source: a woman under 40 with alopecia areata. Some clones in this sample may be carry-over from other donors' samples.

The genes are TRBV3-1 and TRBJ2-6; the D gene is possibly TRBD2 (6 bases). Germline V gene data show CDR1 as LGHDT and CDR2 as YNNKEL (reference sequence). The CDR3 length is 20 residues. V lost 0 bases, J lost 0 bases, and 18 bases lay in between. The CDR3 loop is CASSQDTLGGVSSGANVLTF. In nucleotides, the CDR3 is TGTGCCAGCAGCCAAGATACCCTTGGAGGGGTTAGCTCTGGGGCCAACGTCCTGACTTTC.

Remarks on this clonotype: A much bigger clone sits one base away, suggesting this may be a read error. The chain couples TRBV20-1 to TRBJ2-3; no firm D call. With 4 bases removed from V and 0 bases from J, the gap between germline ends came to 11 bases. The CDR3 runs to 14 residues. CDR1 and CDR2 from the germline V gene are DFQATT and SNEGSKA (reference sequence). The CDR3: CSANNDTSTDTQYF. In DNA form, the CDR3 reads TGCAGTGCTAACAACGACACAAGCACAGATACGCAGTATTTT.

Comments on this clonotype: Relative to the germline gene, one junction end is altered; a read error may explain this. V and J are TRBV7-2 and TRBJ1-2; 10 bases align to TRBD1. Germline CDR1 reads SGHTA; CDR2 reads FQGNSA. The CDR3 totals 15 residues. The CDR3, as DNA: TGTGCCGGCAGCCCTCAGACAGGGGGCGGCTATGGCTACACCTTC. Amino acids: CAGSPQTGGGYGYTF.

The table lists this clonotype with many counts. The genes are TRBV7-9 and TRBJ1-1; D gene uncertain. This CDR3 spans 13 amino acids. Deletions cut 3 bases from V and 1 base from J, with 6 bases between. The V gene's germline CDR1 is SEHNR and CDR2 FQNEAQ (reference sequence). In DNA, the CDR3 is TGTGCCAGCAGCTTTCCTGCGAACACTGAAGCTTTCTTT. Encoded protein: CASSFPANTEAFF.

This clonotype was seen many times. The chain joins TRBV7-3 to TRBJ2-1; D uncertain. V was shortened by 2 bases and J by 10 bases, with 18 bases between the two germline ends. The CDR3 covers 15 residues. Germline V CDR1 and CDR2: SGHTA, FQGTGA. The CDR3 DNA follows: TGTGCCAGCAGCTTATTTGGTCTAGGTGGTCGGGAGCAGTTCTTC. Protein product: CASSLFGLGGREQFF.

V usage is TRBV20-1 and J usage is TRBJ1-3; weak D call: TRBD1 (6 bases). This CDR3 comprises 16 residues. V was clipped by 1 base and J by 1 base, with 14 bases between them. Germline lookup yields CDR1 DFQATT and CDR2 SNEGSKA (reference sequence). The CDR3 region has the DNA TGCAGTGCTAGAGGGGGGCAGTCCCCTTCTGGAAACACCATATATTTT. Amino acids: CSARGGQSPSGNTIYF.

The V and J genes are TRBV6-1 and TRBJ1-4, with D maybe TRBD1 (5 bases). Germline lookup yields CDR1 MNHNS and CDR2 SASEGT. The length of the CDR3 is 13 residues. V was cut by 2 bases and J by 13 bases, with 14 bases left in between. The CDR3 sequence is CASSEKGAVGLFF. Here the CDR3 DNA reads TGTGCCAGCAGTGAAAAAGGGGCAGTAGGACTGTTTTTT.

The DNA for the CDR3 is TGTGCCAGCAGTTACCTGGGGGTATCGAACACCGGGGAGCTGTTTTTT. Translated: CASSYLGVSNTGELFF. V is TRBV6-2 or TRBV6-3 and J is TRBJ2-2; D possibly matches TRBD1 or TRBD2 (5 bases each). CDR3 length: 16 residues. The germline V gene encodes CDR1 MNHEY and CDR2 SVGEGT. V dropped 2 bases and J dropped 0 bases, with 10 bases sitting between them.

In this sample, this clonotype turned up a few times. The rearrangement joins TRBV27 to TRBJ1-1; D is undetermined. CDR1 MNHEY and CDR2 SMNVEV come from the germline V gene (reference sequence). There are 15 residues in the CDR3. Trimming left V 4 bases short and J 7 bases short, with 19 bases between. The DNA for the CDR3 is TGTGCCAGCAGTTCTAGGGTAACAAACCGCGATGAAGCTTTCTTT. This gives the protein CASSSRVTNRDEAFF.

This clonotype was recorded at least ten times. J is TRBJ2-7 and V is TRBV18, with D hard to call. CDR3 length equals 13 residues. V shed 2 bases and J shed 2 bases, with 7 bases lying between them. The V gene's germline CDR1 is KGHSH and CDR2 LQKENI. CDR3 amino acids: CASSPDPPYEQYF. The CDR3 region has the DNA TGTGCCAGCTCACCAGACCCCCCCTACGAGCAGTACTTC.

The rearrangement uses TRBV7-9 and TRBJ1-6; D perhaps matches TRBD1 (5 bases). The CDR3 has 13 amino acids. From germline, CDR1 is SEHNR and CDR2 FQNEAQ (reference sequence). V was shortened by 1 base and J by 9 bases, with 7 bases between the two germline ends. This CDR3 is CASSLDGTSPLHF. The CDR3 coding sequence is TGTGCCAGCAGCTTAGACGGGACTTCACCCCTCCACTTT.

Of note for this clonotype: A much larger clone sits a single nucleotide away, making a read error possible. CDR3 protein: CSARDWLAAYQETRYF. CDR3 bases: TGCAGTGCTAGAGATTGGCTAGCGGCCTACCAAGAGACCCGGTACTTC. The chain has TRBV20-1 and TRBJ2-5; 7 nucleotides agree with TRBD2. The CDR3 length is 16 residues. CDR1 is DFQATT, CDR2 SNEGSKA, per germline (reference sequence).

The chain uses TRBV7-2 and TRBJ2-7; the D gene is possibly TRBD2 (5 bases). V was trimmed by 3 bases and J by 3 bases, leaving 15 bases between them. Germline-derived CDR1 and CDR2 are SGHTA and FQGNSA. The CDR3 runs 15 residues. CDR3 sequence: CASSFQGLAHYEQYF. The CDR3 DNA sequence: TGTGCCAGCAGCTTTCAAGGCCTAGCTCACTACGAGCAGTACTTC.

This clonotype was seen many times. The rearrangement joins TRBV7-3 to TRBJ2-3, with D unclear. Trimming took 1 base from V and 3 from J, leaving 5 bases between them. This CDR3 contains 13 residues. The germline V gene has CDR1 SGHTA and CDR2 FQGTGA. The CDR3, as DNA: TGTGCCAGCAGCTTAATCGGGACAGATACGCAGTATTTT. It translates to CASSLIGTDTQYF.

V is TRBV5-1 and J is TRBJ1-6; D may be TRBD1 (6 bases). Germline CDR1 SGHRS, CDR2 YFSETQ. The CDR3 consists of 16 residues. Between the trimmed V and J ends, which lost 4 bases and 9 bases, there was a span of 20 bases. CDR3 sequence reads: CASSISTLTGTSPLHF. The CDR3 coding sequence is TGCGCCAGCAGCATTTCGACCCTAACAGGGACTTCACCCCTCCACTTT.

This clonotype was seen many times. One end of the junction varies from germline; a read error may be responsible. The chain joins TRBV7-2 to TRBJ2-3; D not resolved. This CDR3 contains 12 residues. In germline, CDR1 is SGHTA, CDR2 FQGNSA. The CDR3 here is CASRPPTLALNF. CDR3 sequence (DNA): TGTGCCAGCAGGCCTCCTACCCTGGCACTGAATTTT.

The rearrangement joins TRBV6-2 or TRBV6-3 to TRBJ2-5; 10 bases fit TRBD2. The germline V gene encodes CDR1 MNHEY and CDR2 SVGEGT. V trimming: 5 bases; J trimming: 5 bases; junction bases outside the gene matches: 5. The CDR3 is 14 residues long. Here the CDR3 reads CASSKRAGGETQYF. The DNA for the CDR3 is TGTGCCAGCAGTAAGAGAGCGGGGGGGGAGACCCAGTACTTC.

This clonotype has a count of ten or more. CDR3 in amino acids: CASSRRNTEAFF. CDR3 sequence (DNA): TGTGCCAGCTCACGGAGGAACACTGAAGCTTTCTTT. The chain links TRBV18 to TRBJ1-1; D not certain. V shed 4 bases and J shed 1 base, with 4 bases lying between them. This CDR3 has 12 residues. Germline CDR1 is KGHSH and CDR2 is LQKENI.

This clonotype was recorded only once. Since a much larger clone is just one base distant, this may be a read error. The chain joins TRBV6-5 to TRBJ1-2; a possible D gene is TRBD1 (5 bases). The CDR3 consists of 15 residues. CDR1 is MNHEY and CDR2 is SVGAGI in the germline V gene. Written as DNA, the CDR3 is TGTGCCAACAGTCCCTTAACCCCAGGGTTGAATGGCTACACCTTC. Protein product: CANSPLTPGLNGYTF.

This clonotype was seen many times. The J gene is TRBJ1-4, the V gene TRBV20-1, with unresolved D. The CDR3 covers 15 residues. The germline V gene encodes CDR1 DFQATT and CDR2 SNEGSKA (reference sequence). Trimming cost V 2 bases and J 2 bases, with 12 bases left between them. CDR3: CSARSRGGTNEKLFF. CDR3 DNA sequence: TGCAGTGCTAGATCACGCGGAGGCACTAATGAAAAACTGTTTTTT.

This clonotype was seen many times. For the CDR3, the DNA is TGTGCCAGCAGTGCTGCGCCGGATACGCAGTATTTT. Translating gives CASSAAPDTQYF. J is TRBJ2-3 and V is TRBV6-1; D gene ambiguous. V dropped 4 bases and J dropped 6 bases, with 8 bases sitting between them. The CDR3 totals 12 residues. The germline V gene has CDR1 MNHNS and CDR2 SASEGT.

This clonotype came up a few times. The chain joins TRBV5-5 to TRBJ1-2; 7 bases agree with TRBD1. This CDR3 is 15 amino acids long. CDR1 is SGHKS, CDR2 YYEKEE, per germline (reference sequence). J lost 0 bases, V lost 3 bases, and 5 bases had no gene match. The CDR3 sequence: CASSSGTEANYGYTF. In DNA form, the CDR3 reads TGTGCCAGCAGCTCCGGGACAGAAGCTAACTATGGCTACACCTTC.

The J gene is TRBJ1-2, the V gene TRBV20-1; 10 nucleotides line up with TRBD1. J lost 2 bases, V lost 2 bases, and 2 bases had no gene match. Germline CDR1 and CDR2: DFQATT and SNEGSKA (reference sequence). The CDR3 has 14 amino acids. The CDR3 DNA reads TGCAGTGCTAGAAAGACAGGGGGCAACTATGGCTACACCTTC. It is translated as CSARKTGGNYGYTF.

In this sample, this clonotype turned up a few times. The chain is built from TRBV11-2 and TRBJ2-1, with a weak D call TRBD2 (5 bases). The length of the CDR3 is 13 residues. Germline CDR1 is SGHAT and CDR2 is FQNNGV. Trimming removed 6 bases at V and 9 bases at J, with 15 bases between. DNA of the CDR3: TGTGCCAGCAGAGACTATTCGAGCAGTGAGCAGTTCTTC. It encodes CASRDYSSSEQFF.

V is TRBV29-1 and J is TRBJ2-3; 7 nucleotides align to TRBD1. The CDR3 totals 13 residues. Trimming cost V 6 bases and J 5 bases; bases outside gene matches: 8. Germline V gene sequence: CDR1 SQVTM, CDR2 ANQGSEA. CDR3 amino acids: CSVGTALGDTQYF. The DNA of the CDR3 is TGCAGCGTGGGGACAGCTTTGGGAGATACGCAGTATTTT.

The rearrangement joins TRBV4-2 to TRBJ1-2; possibly TRBD1 for D (5 bases). The CDR3 covers 15 residues. With 1 base removed from V and 3 bases from J, the gap between germline ends came to 12 bases. CDR1 and CDR2 (germline): LGHNA, YNFKEQ. This CDR3 is CASSQGGGGDYGYTF. The DNA of the CDR3 is TGTGCCAGCAGCCAAGGGGGCGGAGGGGACTATGGCTACACCTTC.

This clonotype occurred a few times. The J gene is TRBJ1-4, the V gene TRBV20-1, with D perhaps TRBD1 (5 bases). The length of the CDR3 is 19 residues. CDR1 is DFQATT, CDR2 SNEGSKA, per germline (reference sequence). Trimming removed 5 bases from V and 3 bases from J, with 28 bases in between. The CDR3 is CSAQPALGTSSYANEKLFF. For the CDR3, the DNA is TGCAGTGCTCAGCCCGCTCTCGGGACTAGCAGTTACGCTAATGAAAAACTGTTTTTT.

Many counts were recorded for this clonotype. CDR3 loop: CAILSPTSTDTQYF. The CDR3 nucleotides are TGTGCCATCCTCAGCCCTACTAGCACAGATACGCAGTATTTT. The chain couples TRBV10-3 to TRBJ2-3; D not certain. The CDR3 length is 14 residues. The germline V gene has CDR1 ENHRY and CDR2 SYGVKD. Trimming removed 8 bases from V and 0 bases from J, with 12 bases in between.

Points on this clonotype: A much more abundant neighbour one base away suggests this may be a read error. The V gene is TRBV2, the J gene TRBJ1-5; 8 nucleotides line up with TRBD1. The length of the CDR3 is 14 residues. The V gene's germline CDR1 is SNHLY and CDR2 FYNNEI. Here the CDR3 DNA reads TGTGCCAGCCGGGAGACAGGGGTAAGTCAGCCCCAGAATTTT. Its translation: CASRETGVSQPQNF.